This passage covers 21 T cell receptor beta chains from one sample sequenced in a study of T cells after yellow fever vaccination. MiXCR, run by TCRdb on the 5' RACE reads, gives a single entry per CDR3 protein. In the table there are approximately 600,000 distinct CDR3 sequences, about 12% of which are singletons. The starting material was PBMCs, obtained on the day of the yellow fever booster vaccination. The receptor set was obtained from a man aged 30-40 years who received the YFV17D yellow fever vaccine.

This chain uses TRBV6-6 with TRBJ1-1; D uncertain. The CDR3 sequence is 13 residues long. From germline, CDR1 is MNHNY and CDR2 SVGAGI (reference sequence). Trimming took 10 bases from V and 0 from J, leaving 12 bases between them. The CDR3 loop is CATSMDLNTEAFF. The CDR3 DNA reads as TGTGCCACCTCGATGGACCTGAACACTGAAGCTTTCTTT.

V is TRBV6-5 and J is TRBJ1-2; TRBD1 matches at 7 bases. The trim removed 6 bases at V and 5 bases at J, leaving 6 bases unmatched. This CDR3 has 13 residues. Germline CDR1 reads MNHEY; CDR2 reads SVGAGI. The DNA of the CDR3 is TGTGCCAGCAGAAAAGGGGGCCTATATGGCTACACCTTC. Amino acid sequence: CASRKGGLYGYTF.

The CDR3 reads CASSLEMGGNEQFF. CDR3 sequence (DNA): TGCGCCAGCAGCTTGGAAATGGGTGGCAATGAGCAGTTCTTC. The chain combines TRBV5-1 with TRBJ2-1; D gene unclear. The CDR3 covers 14 residues. V was clipped by 0 bases and J by 6 bases, with 10 bases between them. Germline CDR1 SGHRS, CDR2 YFSETQ.

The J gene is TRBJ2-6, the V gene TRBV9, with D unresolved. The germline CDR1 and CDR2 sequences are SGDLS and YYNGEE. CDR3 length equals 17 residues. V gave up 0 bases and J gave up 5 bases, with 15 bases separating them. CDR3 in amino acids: CASSVAFPGAWANVLTF. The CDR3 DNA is TGTGCCAGCAGCGTAGCGTTCCCCGGAGCTTGGGCCAACGTCCTGACTTTC.

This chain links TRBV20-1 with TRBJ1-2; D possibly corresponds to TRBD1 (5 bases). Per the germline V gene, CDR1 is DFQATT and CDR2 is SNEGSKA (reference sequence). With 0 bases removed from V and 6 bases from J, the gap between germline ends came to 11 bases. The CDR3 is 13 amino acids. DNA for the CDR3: TGCAGTGCTAGAGAGCCAGGGACTGATGGCTACACCTTC. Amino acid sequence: CSAREPGTDGYTF.

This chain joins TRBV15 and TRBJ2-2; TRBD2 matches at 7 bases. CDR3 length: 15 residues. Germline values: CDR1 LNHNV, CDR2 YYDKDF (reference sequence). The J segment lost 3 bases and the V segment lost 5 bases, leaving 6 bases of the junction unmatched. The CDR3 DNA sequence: TGTGCCACCAGCGTCCGGGACTACCACACCGGGGAGCTGTTTTTT. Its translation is CATSVRDYHTGELFF.

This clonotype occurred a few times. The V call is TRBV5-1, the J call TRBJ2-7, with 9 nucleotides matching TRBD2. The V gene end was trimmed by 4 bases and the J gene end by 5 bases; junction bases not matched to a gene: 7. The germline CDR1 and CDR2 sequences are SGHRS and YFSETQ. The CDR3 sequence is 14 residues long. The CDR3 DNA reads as TGCGCCAGCAGCCCTGGACTAGCGTCCAACGAGCAGTACTTC. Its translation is CASSPGLASNEQYF.

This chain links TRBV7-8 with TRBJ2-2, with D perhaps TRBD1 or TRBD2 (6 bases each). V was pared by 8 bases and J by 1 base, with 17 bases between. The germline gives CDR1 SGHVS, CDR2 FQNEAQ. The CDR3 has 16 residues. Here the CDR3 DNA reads TGTGCCAGCGGGGGGCCACAGGGTGGGAACACCGGGGAGCTGTTTTTT. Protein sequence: CASGGPQGGNTGELFF.

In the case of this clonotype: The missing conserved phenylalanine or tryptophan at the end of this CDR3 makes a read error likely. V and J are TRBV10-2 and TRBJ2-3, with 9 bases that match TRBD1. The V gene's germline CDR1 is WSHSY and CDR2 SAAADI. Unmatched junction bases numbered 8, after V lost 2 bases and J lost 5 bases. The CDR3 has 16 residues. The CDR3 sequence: CASSEAWTGAGDTQYC. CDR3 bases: TGCGCCAGCAGTGAGGCCTGGACAGGGGCTGGAGATACGCAGTATTGT.

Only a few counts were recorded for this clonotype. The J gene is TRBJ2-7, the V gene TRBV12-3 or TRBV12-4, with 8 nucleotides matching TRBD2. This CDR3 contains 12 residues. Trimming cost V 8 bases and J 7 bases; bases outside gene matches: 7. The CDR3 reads CASGEREREQYF. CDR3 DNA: TGTGCCAGCGGAGAGCGGGAGCGAGAGCAGTACTTC.

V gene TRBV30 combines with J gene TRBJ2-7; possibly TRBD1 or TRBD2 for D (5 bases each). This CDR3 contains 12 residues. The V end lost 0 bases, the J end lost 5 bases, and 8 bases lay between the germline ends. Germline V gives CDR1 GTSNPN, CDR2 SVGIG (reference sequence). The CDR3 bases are TGTGCCTGGAGTGTAGAGGGGAACGAGCAGTACTTC. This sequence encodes CAWSVEGNEQYF.

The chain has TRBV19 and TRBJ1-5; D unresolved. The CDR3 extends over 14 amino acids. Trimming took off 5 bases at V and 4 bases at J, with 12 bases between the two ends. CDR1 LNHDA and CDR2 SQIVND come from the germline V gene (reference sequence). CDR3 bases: TGTGCCAGTAGTCCCGGGATGTCAAATCAGCCCCAGCATTTT. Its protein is CASSPGMSNQPQHF.

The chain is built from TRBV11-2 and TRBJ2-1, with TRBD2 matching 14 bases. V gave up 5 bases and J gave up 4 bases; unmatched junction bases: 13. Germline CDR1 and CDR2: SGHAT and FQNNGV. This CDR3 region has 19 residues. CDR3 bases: TGTGCCAGCAGCCCGGGGACGGGACTAGCGGGAGTACGGTACAATGAGCAGTTCTTC. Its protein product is CASSPGTGLAGVRYNEQFF.

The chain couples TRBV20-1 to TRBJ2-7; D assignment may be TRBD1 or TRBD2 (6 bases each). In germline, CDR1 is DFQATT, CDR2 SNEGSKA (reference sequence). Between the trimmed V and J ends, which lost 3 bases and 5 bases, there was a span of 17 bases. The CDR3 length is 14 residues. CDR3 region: CSARSRGTIHEQYF. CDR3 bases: TGCAGTGCTAGGTCTCGCGGGACAATCCACGAGCAGTACTTC.

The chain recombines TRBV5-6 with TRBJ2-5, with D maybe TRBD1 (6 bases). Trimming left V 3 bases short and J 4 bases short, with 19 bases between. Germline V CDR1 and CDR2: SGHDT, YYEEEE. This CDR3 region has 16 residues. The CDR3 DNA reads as TGTGCCAGCAGCTCGTTACAGGGTAATTGGGGAGAGACCCAGTACTTC. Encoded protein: CASSSLQGNWGETQYF.

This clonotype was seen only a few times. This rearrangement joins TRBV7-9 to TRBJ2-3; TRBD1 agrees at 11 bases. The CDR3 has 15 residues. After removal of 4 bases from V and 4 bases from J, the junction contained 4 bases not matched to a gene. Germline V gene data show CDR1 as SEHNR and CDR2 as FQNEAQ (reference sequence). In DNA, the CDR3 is TGTGCCAGCAGCTCGGGACAGGGGGACGCAGATACGCAGTATTTT. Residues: CASSSGQGDADTQYF.

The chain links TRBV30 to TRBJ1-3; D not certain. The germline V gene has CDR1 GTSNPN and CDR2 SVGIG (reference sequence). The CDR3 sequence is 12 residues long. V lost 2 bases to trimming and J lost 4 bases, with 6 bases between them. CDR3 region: CAWSNNGNTIYF. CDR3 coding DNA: TGTGCCTGGAGTAACAACGGAAACACCATATATTTT.

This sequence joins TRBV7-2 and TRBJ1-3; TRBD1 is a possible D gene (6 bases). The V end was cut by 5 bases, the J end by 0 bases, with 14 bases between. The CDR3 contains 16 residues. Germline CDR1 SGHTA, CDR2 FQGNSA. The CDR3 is CASSTRDTSSGNTIYF. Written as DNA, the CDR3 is TGTGCCAGCAGCACCCGGGACACTAGCTCTGGAAACACCATATATTTT. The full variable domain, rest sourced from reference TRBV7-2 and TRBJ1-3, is GAGVSQSPSNKVTEKGKDVELRCDPISGHTALYWYRQSLGQGLEFLIYFQGNSAPDKSGLPSDRFSAERTGGSVSTLTIQRTQQEDSAVYLCASSTRDTSSGNTIYFGEGSWLTVV.

The CDR3: CSARQNTGELFF. In nucleotides, the CDR3 is TGCAGTGCTAGACAAAACACCGGGGAGCTGTTTTTT. V is TRBV20-1 and J is TRBJ2-2, with unresolved D. The CDR3 spans 12 residues. Germline lookup yields CDR1 DFQATT and CDR2 SNEGSKA (reference sequence). V was trimmed by 2 bases and J by 2 bases, leaving 3 bases between them.

The CDR3 reads CASSLALRRNSPLHF. The CDR3 coding sequence is TGTGCCAGCAGCTTAGCGCTAAGGAGAAATTCACCCCTCCACTTT. This chain joins TRBV7-8 and TRBJ1-6; D is uncertain. There are 15 residues in the CDR3. V lost 0 bases and J lost 7, with 10 bases in between. The germline gives CDR1 SGHVS, CDR2 FQNEAQ.

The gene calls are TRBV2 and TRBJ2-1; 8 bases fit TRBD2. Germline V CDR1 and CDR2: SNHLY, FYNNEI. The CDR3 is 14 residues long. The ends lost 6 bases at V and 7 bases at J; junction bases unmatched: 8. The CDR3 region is CASSREGRVNEQFF. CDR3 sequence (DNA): TGTGCCAGCAGCCGGGAGGGCCGGGTGAATGAGCAGTTCTTC. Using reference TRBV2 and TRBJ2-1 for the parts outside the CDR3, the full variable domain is EPEVTQTPSHQVTQMGQEVILRCVPISNHLYFYWYRQILGQKVEFLVSFYNNEISEKSEIFDDQFSVERPDGSNFTLKIRSTKLEDSAMYFCASSREGRVNEQFFGPGTRLTVL.